This T cell receptor beta chain was captured in a study of cytomegalovirus exposure and HLA in healthy donors. Trimming took 6 bases from V and 3 from J, leaving 11 bases between them. CDR1 and CDR2 from the germline V gene are KGHSH and LQKENI. This CDR3 spans 13 amino acids. The PCR made use of 60 Vbeta and 13 Jbeta primers. Clones were read by immunoSEQ multiplex PCR, and TCRdb kept only the in-frame ones, dropping some. The repertoire consists of about 93,000 clones, with roughly 79% occurring once and the leading ten covering 0.57%. Sequencing input: PBMCs. The chain carries TRBV18 and TRBJ1-2; D is possibly TRBD1 (6 bases). The TCR comes from a man aged 25-40 years in good health and CMV-seronegative. The CDR3 spells CASSPDRYYGYTF. The CDR3, as DNA: TGTGCCAGCTCCCCGGACAGATACTATGGCTACACCTTC.